Following are 2 T cell receptor beta chains from one sample sequenced in a study of blood T cells in healthy people across ages. Then a second PCR, running roughly 6 to 12 cycles, was carried out with a sample-barcoded 5' primer and a J-beta primer mix. MiXCR was run by TCRdb on the 5' RACE reads, yielding one entry per CDR3 protein. The repertoire includes hundreds of thousands of distinct CDR3 sequences, more than 50% of them detected once, and around 25% sits in the top ten. Sequencing was performed on blood. The receptors derive from a man aged 35 to 55 in good health.

This rearrangement joins TRBV4-2 to TRBJ2-3; weak D call: TRBD2 (5 bases). Germline assignment: CDR1 LGHNA and CDR2 YNFKEQ. V gave up 3 bases and J gave up 7 bases, with 14 bases separating them. The CDR3 extends over 14 amino acids. DNA for the CDR3: TGTGCCAGCAGCCAGCCCGGACTTGAGCATACGCAGTATTTT. It encodes CASSQPGLEHTQYF.

This clonotype was recorded a few times. The genes are TRBV5-1 and TRBJ2-1, with D maybe TRBD2 (6 bases). Germline V lookup: CDR1 SGHRS, CDR2 YFSETQ. V lost 4 bases and J 0 bases, leaving 14 bases between the germline ends. The CDR3 contains 16 residues. The CDR3 loop is CASSATGGNSYNEQFF. CDR3 nucleotides: TGCGCCAGCAGCGCCACTGGGGGGAACTCCTACAATGAGCAGTTCTTC. Full variable domain (missing parts from reference TRBV5-1 and TRBJ2-1): KAGVTQTPRYLIKTRGQQVTLSCSPISGHRSVSWYQQTPGQGLQFLFEYFSETQRNKGNFPGRFSGRQFSNSRSEMNVSTLELGDSALYLCASSATGGNSYNEQFFGPGTRLTVL.